The clone carrying this TCR beta chain was seen repeatedly, ten times or more. As yet, its antigen is unknown. This sample was taken from a study of early T cells in non-severe SARS-CoV-2 infection. Background on the study: Sequencing targeted bulk RNA from unsorted whole blood, leaving chains unpaired.

Study-wide findings and caveats: Matching against VDJdb likely underestimated virus-specific expansions, favoring anti-spike CD8.

The CDR3 extends over 15 amino acids. Germline values: CDR1 WNHNN, CDR2 SYGVQD (reference sequence). The V end was cut by 0 bases, the J end by 7 bases, with 12 bases between. The TCR library protocol attached unique molecular identifiers to the individual cDNA molecules. TCRdb fed the 5' RACE reads into MiXCR, producing one record per CDR3 protein. The sample consists of tens of thousands of distinct CDR3 sequences, 13% of them appearing once. V and J are TRBV10-1 and TRBJ2-2, with D uncertain. Sequenced material: whole blood. The TCR was taken from an adult who was a healthcare worker with PCR-confirmed SARS-CoV-2 infection or an uninfected control (not recorded which). The CDR3 sequence is CASSESGSIGGELFF. The CDR3 nucleotides read TGCGCCAGCAGTGAGTCAGGATCGATTGGCGGGGAGCTGTTTTTT.